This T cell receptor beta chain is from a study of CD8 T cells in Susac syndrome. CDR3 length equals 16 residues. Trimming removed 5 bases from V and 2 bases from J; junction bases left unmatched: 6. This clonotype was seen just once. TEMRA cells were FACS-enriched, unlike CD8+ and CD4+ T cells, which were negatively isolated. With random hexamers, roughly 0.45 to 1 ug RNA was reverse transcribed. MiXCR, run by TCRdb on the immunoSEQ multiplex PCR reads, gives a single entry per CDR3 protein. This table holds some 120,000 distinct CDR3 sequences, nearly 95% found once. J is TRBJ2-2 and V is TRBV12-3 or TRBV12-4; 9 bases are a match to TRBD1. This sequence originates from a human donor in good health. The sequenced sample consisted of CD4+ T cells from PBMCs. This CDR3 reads CASSPQGASNTGELFF. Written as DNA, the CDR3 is TGTGCCAGCAGTCCACAGGGGGCGAGTAACACCGGGGAGCTGTTTTTT.